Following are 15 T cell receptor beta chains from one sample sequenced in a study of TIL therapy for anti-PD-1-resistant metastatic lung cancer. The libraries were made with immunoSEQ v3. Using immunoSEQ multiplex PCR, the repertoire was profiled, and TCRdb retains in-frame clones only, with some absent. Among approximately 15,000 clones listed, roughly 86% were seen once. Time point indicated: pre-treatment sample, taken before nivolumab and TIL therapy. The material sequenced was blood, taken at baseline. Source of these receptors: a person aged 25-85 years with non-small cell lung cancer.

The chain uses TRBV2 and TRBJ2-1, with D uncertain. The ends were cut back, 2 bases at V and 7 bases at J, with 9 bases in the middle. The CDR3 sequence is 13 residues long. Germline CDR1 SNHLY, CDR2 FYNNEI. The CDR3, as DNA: TGTGCCAGCAGTGAACGGGCGAGGAATGAGCAGTTCTTC. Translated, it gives CASSERARNEQFF. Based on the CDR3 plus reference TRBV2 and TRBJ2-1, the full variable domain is EPEVTQTPSHQVTQMGQEVILRCVPISNHLYFYWYRQILGQKVEFLVSFYNNEISEKSEIFDDQFSVERPDGSNFTLKIRSTKLEDSAMYFCASSERARNEQFFGPGTRLTVL.

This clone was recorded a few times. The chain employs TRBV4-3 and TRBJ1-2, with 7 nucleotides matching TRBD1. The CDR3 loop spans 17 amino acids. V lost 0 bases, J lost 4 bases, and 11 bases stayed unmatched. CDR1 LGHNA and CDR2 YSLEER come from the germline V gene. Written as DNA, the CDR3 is TGCGCCAGCAGCCAAGAGTGGGACAGCCTTGGGTCCTATGGCTACACCTTC. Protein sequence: CASSQEWDSLGSYGYTF.

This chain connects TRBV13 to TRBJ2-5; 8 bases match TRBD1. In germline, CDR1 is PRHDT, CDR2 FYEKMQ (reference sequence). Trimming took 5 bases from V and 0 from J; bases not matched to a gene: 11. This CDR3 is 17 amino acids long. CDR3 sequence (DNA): TGTGCCAGCAGCCCCCCCGCCGGGACAGGAAACCAAGAGACCCAGTACTTC. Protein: CASSPPAGTGNQETQYF.

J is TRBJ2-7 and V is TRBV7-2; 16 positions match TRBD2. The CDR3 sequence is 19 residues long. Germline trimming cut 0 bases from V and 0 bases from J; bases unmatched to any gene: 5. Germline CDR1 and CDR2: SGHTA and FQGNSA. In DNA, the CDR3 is TGTGCCAGCAGCTTAGCCGGGACTAGCGGGAGGGCTACCTCCTACGAGCAGTACGTC. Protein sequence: CASSLAGTSGRATSYEQYV.

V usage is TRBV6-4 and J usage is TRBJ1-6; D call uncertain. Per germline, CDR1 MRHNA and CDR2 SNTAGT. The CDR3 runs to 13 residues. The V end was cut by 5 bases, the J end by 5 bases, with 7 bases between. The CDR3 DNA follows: TGTGCCAGCAGTAGAGTCAATAATTCACCCCTCCACTTT. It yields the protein CASSRVNNSPLHF.

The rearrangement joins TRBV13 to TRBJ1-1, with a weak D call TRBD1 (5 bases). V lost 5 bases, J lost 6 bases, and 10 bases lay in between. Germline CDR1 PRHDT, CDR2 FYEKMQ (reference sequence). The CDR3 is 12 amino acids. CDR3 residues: CASSLMGAEAFF. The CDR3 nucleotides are TGTGCCAGCAGCCTAATGGGGGCTGAAGCTTTCTTT.

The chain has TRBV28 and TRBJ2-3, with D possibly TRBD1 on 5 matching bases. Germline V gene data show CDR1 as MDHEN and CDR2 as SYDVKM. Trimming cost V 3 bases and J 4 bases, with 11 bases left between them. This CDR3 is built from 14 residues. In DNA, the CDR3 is TGTGCCAGCAGTTTGGGGCAGTTGGCAGATACGCAGTATTTT. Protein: CASSLGQLADTQYF.

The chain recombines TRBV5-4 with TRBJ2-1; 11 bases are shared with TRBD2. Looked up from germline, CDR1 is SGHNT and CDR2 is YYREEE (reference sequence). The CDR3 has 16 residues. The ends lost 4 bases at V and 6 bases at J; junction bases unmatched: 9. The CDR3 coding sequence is TGTGCCAGCAGCGTGAGACTAGCGGGAAAAAGCAATGAGCAGTTCTTC. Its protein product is CASSVRLAGKSNEQFF.

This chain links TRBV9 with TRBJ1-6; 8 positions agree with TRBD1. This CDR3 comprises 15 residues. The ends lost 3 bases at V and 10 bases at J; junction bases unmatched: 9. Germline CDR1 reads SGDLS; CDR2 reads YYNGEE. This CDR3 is CASSGRQGTRSPLHF. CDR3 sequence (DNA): TGTGCCAGCAGCGGTCGACAGGGGACCAGATCACCCCTCCACTTT. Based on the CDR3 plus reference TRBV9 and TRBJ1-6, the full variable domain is DSGVTQTPKHLITATGQRVTLRCSPRSGDLSVYWYQQSLDQGLQFLIQYYNGEERAKGNILERFSAQQFPDLHSELNLSSLELGDSALYFCASSGRQGTRSPLHFGNGTRLTVT.

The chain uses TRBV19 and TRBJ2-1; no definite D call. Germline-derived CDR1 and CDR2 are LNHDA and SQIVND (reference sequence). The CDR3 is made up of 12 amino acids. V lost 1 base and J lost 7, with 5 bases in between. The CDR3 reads CASSIGGNEQFF. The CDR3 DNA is TGTGCCAGTAGTATAGGGGGTAATGAGCAGTTCTTC.

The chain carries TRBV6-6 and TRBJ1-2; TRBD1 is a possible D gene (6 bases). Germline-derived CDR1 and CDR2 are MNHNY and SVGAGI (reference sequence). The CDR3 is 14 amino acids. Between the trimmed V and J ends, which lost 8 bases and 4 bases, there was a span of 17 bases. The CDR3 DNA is TGTGCCAGCCTTAATGCGGACAGCCCCTATGGCTACACCTTC. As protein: CASLNADSPYGYTF.

In DNA, the CDR3 is TGTGCCAGCAACAGACAGGCTACCGGGGAGCTGTTTTTT. Translation gives CASNRQATGELFF. This chain joins TRBV6-1 and TRBJ2-2; the D gene is possibly TRBD1 (6 bases). With 7 bases removed from V and 5 bases from J, the gap between germline ends came to 11 bases. The CDR3 spans 13 residues. Per the germline V gene, CDR1 is MNHNS and CDR2 is SASEGT.

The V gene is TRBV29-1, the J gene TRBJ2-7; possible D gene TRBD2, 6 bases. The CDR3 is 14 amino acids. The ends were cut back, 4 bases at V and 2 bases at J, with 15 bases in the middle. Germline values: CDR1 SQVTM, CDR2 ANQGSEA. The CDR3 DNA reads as TGCAGCGTTGGACTTGGAGGGCCGACCTACGAGCAGTACTTC. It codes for CSVGLGGPTYEQYF.

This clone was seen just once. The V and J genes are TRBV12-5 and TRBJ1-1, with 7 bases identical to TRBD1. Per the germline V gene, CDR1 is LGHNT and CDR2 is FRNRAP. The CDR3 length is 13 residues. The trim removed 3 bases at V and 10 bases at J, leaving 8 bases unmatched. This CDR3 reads CASGFEGARVAFF. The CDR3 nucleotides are TGTGCTAGTGGTTTCGAGGGGGCGCGGGTAGCTTTCTTT. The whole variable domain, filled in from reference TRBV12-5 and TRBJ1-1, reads DARVTQTPRHKVTEMGQEVTMRCQPILGHNTVFWYRQTMMQGLELLAYFRNRAPLDDSGMPKDRFSAEMPDATLATLKIQPSEPRDSAVYFCASGFEGARVAFFGQGTRLTVV.

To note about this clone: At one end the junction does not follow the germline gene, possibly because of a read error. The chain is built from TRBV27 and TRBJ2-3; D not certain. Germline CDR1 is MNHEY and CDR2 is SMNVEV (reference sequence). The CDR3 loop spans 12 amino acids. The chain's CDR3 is CASSSTPTTRHF. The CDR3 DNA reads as TGTGCCAGCAGCTCCACCCCGACGACACGGCATTTT.